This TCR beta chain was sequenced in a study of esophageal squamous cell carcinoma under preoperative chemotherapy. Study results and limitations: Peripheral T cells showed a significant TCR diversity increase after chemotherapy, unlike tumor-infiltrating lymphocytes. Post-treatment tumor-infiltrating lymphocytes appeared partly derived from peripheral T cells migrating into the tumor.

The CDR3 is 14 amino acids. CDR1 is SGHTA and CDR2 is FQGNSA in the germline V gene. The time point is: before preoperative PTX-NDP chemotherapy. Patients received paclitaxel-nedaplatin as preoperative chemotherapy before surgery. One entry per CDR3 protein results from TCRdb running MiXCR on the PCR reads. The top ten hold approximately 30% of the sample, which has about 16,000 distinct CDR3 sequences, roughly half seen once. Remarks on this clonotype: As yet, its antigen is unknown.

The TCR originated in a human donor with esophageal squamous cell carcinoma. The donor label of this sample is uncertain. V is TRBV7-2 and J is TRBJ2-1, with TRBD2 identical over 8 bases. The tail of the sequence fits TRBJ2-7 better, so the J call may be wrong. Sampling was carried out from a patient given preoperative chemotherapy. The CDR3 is CASSSRGVYNEQYF. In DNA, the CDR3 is TGTGCCAGCAGCTCGCGGGGGGTCTACAATGAGCAGTACTTC.